Listed here are 27 T cell receptor beta chains from one sample, sequenced in a study of T cells in localized non-small cell lung cancer. Data came from immunoSEQ multiplex PCR; TCRdb stores just in-frame clones and leaves some out. Of 2,400 or so clones listed, 25% to 30% are singletons. The source was normal lung tissue next to the tumor, collected before any cancer treatment. These receptors all stem from a woman aged 40-69 years with stage II squamous cell lung carcinoma.

V is TRBV4-1 and J is TRBJ1-2; possible D gene TRBD1, 5 bases. Trimming took off 3 bases at V and 7 bases at J, with 27 bases between the two ends. The length of the CDR3 is 18 residues. Germline V lookup: CDR1 MGHRA, CDR2 YSYEKL. For the CDR3, the DNA is TGCGCCAGCAGCCATACAGGCATCCCAACAGGATGGGACTCTGGCTACACCTTC. This gives the protein CASSHTGIPTGWDSGYTF.

V is TRBV5-1 and J is TRBJ2-1; 10 bases line up with TRBD2. In germline, CDR1 is SGHRS, CDR2 YFSETQ. The length of the CDR3 is 15 residues. V shed 3 bases and J 9 bases; nucleotides not matched to a gene: 9. Written as DNA, the CDR3 is TGCGCCAGCAGCTCGACTAGCGGGTTTAGTAGTGAGCAGTTCTTC. Protein product: CASSSTSGFSSEQFF.

This clone has more than one count but fewer than ten. The chain combines TRBV15 with TRBJ1-1; no firm D call. The CDR3 runs to 15 residues. Germline values: CDR1 LNHNV, CDR2 YYDKDF (reference sequence). V lost 0 bases and J 6 bases, leaving 14 bases between the germline ends. CDR3 coding DNA: TGTGCCACCAGCAGAGATCCGGATATTGACTCTGAAGCTTTCTTT. This encodes CATSRDPDIDSEAFF.

This clone is termed medium-sized. Its ends do not fully match the called genes, so a read error is possible. The rearrangement links TRBV6-8 to TRBJ2-5; unclear D gene. Germline V gene data show CDR1 as MNHGY and CDR2 as SAAAGT. The CDR3 covers 13 residues. This CDR3 is CAISVVIQETQYF. The DNA of the CDR3 is TGTGCCATCAGTGTGGTGATACAAGAGACCCAGTACTTC.

This clone was detected a few times. The chain uses TRBV28 and TRBJ1-2; TRBD1 agrees at 9 bases. In germline, CDR1 is MDHEN, CDR2 SYDVKM. The CDR3 extends over 13 amino acids. The V gene end was trimmed by 10 bases and the J gene end by 7 bases; junction bases not matched to a gene: 10. CDR3 protein: CATQLQGAGGYTF. CDR3 nucleotide sequence: TGTGCCACCCAACTACAGGGGGCGGGTGGCTACACCTTC.

This clone turned up a few times. V gene TRBV30 combines with J gene TRBJ1-6; D remains unclear. CDR3 length: 13 residues. Trimming stripped 2 bases from V and 11 bases from J, with 13 bases between. Germline values: CDR1 GTSNPN, CDR2 SVGIG (reference sequence). CDR3 coding DNA: TGTGCCTGGAGTCCACGGGCCCCGGCACCCCTCCACTTT. This codes for CAWSPRAPAPLHF.

The chain employs TRBV6-8 and TRBJ2-1; 8 nucleotides line up with TRBD1. Germline V gives CDR1 MNHGY, CDR2 SAAAGT. The trim removed 0 bases at V and 2 bases at J, leaving 3 bases unmatched. The CDR3 sequence is 16 residues long. CDR3 bases: TGTGCCAGCAGTTACTCGGCCAGGGGGCCCTACAATGAGCAGTTCTTC. Translation gives CASSYSARGPYNEQFF.

This clone was detected only a few times. The chain couples TRBV11-3 to TRBJ2-3; no definite D call. This CDR3 spans 14 amino acids. V gave up 5 bases and J gave up 0 bases, with 9 bases separating them. Germline CDR1 SGHNT, CDR2 YENEEA. Here the CDR3 DNA reads TGTGCCAGCAGCGATCCGACTAGCACAGATACGCAGTATTTT. This translates into CASSDPTSTDTQYF.

The rearrangement uses TRBV30 and TRBJ2-3; possible D gene TRBD2, 5 bases. The CDR3 is 13 residues long. The V gene lost 4 bases and the J gene lost 4 bases, with 12 bases spanning the gap. Germline V gene sequence: CDR1 GTSNPN, CDR2 SVGIG (reference sequence). CDR3 sequence reads: CAWNGVIADTQYF. CDR3 sequence (DNA): TGTGCCTGGAACGGGGTTATAGCAGATACGCAGTATTTT.

In its sample, this clone was seen once. The rearrangement uses TRBV29-1 and TRBJ2-7; D unclear. The germline V gene encodes CDR1 SQVTM and CDR2 ANQGSEA. The V gene lost 0 bases and the J gene lost 2 bases, with 17 bases spanning the gap. The CDR3 contains 16 residues. The CDR3 DNA follows: TGCAGCGTTGAAGATCGGACCCCCGGACGGGCCTACGAGCAGTACTTC. Protein product: CSVEDRTPGRAYEQYF.

This chain connects TRBV19 to TRBJ2-1, with TRBD1 matching over 8 bases. The CDR3 covers 15 residues. CDR1 and CDR2 from the germline V gene are LNHDA and SQIVND (reference sequence). The V and J ends lost 5 bases and 4 bases, in that order; junction bases with no gene match: 7. As DNA, the CDR3 is TGTGCCAGTAGTCTGGACAGGGAAGCTTACAATGAGCAGTTCTTC. It yields the protein CASSLDREAYNEQFF.

This chain links TRBV5-1 with TRBJ2-1; TRBD1 aligns across 12 bases. J lost 8 bases, V lost 4 bases, and 7 bases had no gene match. The CDR3 sequence is 15 residues long. The V gene's germline CDR1 is SGHRS and CDR2 YFSETQ. The DNA of the CDR3 is TGCGCCAGCAGCCCCACCGGGACAGGGGGCTATGAGCAGTTCTTC. Its protein is CASSPTGTGGYEQFF.

CDR3 loop: CASSEVSGTADTQYF. The CDR3 DNA reads TGTGCCAGCAGTGAAGTCAGCGGGACTGCAGATACGCAGTATTTT. This chain connects TRBV6-1 to TRBJ2-3, with 7 bases identical to TRBD2. The CDR3 totals 15 residues. The V segment lost 1 base and the J segment 4 bases; nucleotides outside the gene matches: 5. Germline assignment: CDR1 MNHNS and CDR2 SASEGT.

This clone was observed a handful of times. This rearrangement joins TRBV6-8 to TRBJ1-5, with D possibly TRBD1 on 5 matching bases. The CDR3 consists of 17 residues. Germline V gene sequence: CDR1 MNHGY, CDR2 SAAAGT. V was clipped by 2 bases and J by 1 base, with 15 bases between them. CDR3 bases: TGTGCCAGCAGTTACGCCGGACAACTGGGGAGCAATCAGCCCCAGCATTTT. Amino acid sequence: CASSYAGQLGSNQPQHF.

The genes are TRBV28 and TRBJ1-2; D ambiguous. Germline values: CDR1 MDHEN, CDR2 SYDVKM. V was cut by 3 bases and J by 4 bases, with 18 bases left in between. This CDR3 spans 16 amino acids. CDR3 DNA: TGTGCCAGCAGTTTTTCGCCCGCCGGCGAACTCTATGGCTACACCTTC. The encoded protein is CASSFSPAGELYGYTF.

This chain links TRBV6-8 with TRBJ1-1, with TRBD1 matching over 9 bases. Germline trimming cut 6 bases from V and 2 bases from J; bases unmatched to any gene: 10. This CDR3 has 16 amino acids. Germline V CDR1 and CDR2: MNHGY, SAAAGT. The CDR3 spells CASSLWDRALNTEAFF. The CDR3 DNA is TGTGCCAGCAGCCTATGGGACAGGGCGCTTAACACTGAAGCTTTCTTT.

Only a few counts were recorded for this clone. The rearrangement joins TRBV6-8 to TRBJ2-1; 7 positions agree with TRBD2. The CDR3 covers 14 residues. Germline lookup yields CDR1 MNHGY and CDR2 SAAAGT. V shed 8 bases and J 4 bases; nucleotides not matched to a gene: 8. CDR3 loop: CASDPSGRYNEQFF. The CDR3 DNA reads as TGTGCCAGCGATCCTAGCGGTCGGTACAATGAGCAGTTCTTC.

The rearrangement uses TRBV6-4 and TRBJ2-2; tentatively, D is TRBD1 or TRBD2 (5 bases each). The V end was cut by 10 bases, the J end by 5 bases, with 17 bases between. The CDR3 consists of 14 residues. Germline V gene data show CDR1 as MRHNA and CDR2 as SNTAGT. CDR3 amino acids: CAIKGAGRTGELFF. In nucleotides, the CDR3 is TGTGCCATTAAAGGAGCAGGGAGAACCGGGGAGCTGTTTTTT.

The CDR3 DNA reads TGTGCCAGCTCACCACTAGGATCCCAGGCTGGGTACGAGCAGTACTTC. Translation: CASSPLGSQAGYEQYF. The chain employs TRBV18 and TRBJ2-7; no reliable D call. The CDR3 is 16 residues long. Trimming pared 1 base from V and 4 bases from J, leaving 17 bases between. The V gene's germline CDR1 is KGHSH and CDR2 LQKENI.

V gene TRBV6-8 combines with J gene TRBJ2-7; 11 positions match TRBD1. From germline, CDR1 is MNHGY and CDR2 SAAAGT. The V gene end was trimmed by 6 bases and the J gene end by 3 bases; junction bases not matched to a gene: 7. The CDR3 sequence is 15 residues long. CDR3 in amino acids: CASSVGTGGNYEQYF. Written as DNA, the CDR3 is TGTGCCAGCAGCGTTGGGACAGGGGGTAACTACGAGCAGTACTTC.

The chain has TRBV28 and TRBJ1-5; no definite D call. The germline V gene has CDR1 MDHEN and CDR2 SYDVKM. V dropped 6 bases and J dropped 4 bases, with 13 bases sitting between them. The CDR3 extends over 14 amino acids. The CDR3 nucleotides read TGTGCCAGCAGCCACGACCGAGAAAATCAGCCCCAGCATTTT. It encodes CASSHDRENQPQHF.

This rearrangement joins TRBV5-1 to TRBJ1-1, with D possibly being TRBD1 (6 bases). The V end lost 4 bases, the J end lost 4 bases, and 20 bases lay between the germline ends. The length of the CDR3 is 16 residues. CDR1 and CDR2 from the germline V gene are SGHRS and YFSETQ. CDR3 nucleotide sequence: TGCGCCAGCAGCCTCGCCGGGGGGCGCGGGTTCACTGAAGCTTTCTTT. This gives the protein CASSLAGGRGFTEAFF.

By share of the sample, this clone is medium-sized. The chain couples TRBV9 to TRBJ2-2; no clear D gene. The CDR3 sequence is 14 residues long. Looked up from germline, CDR1 is SGDLS and CDR2 is YYNGEE. V was pared by 0 bases and J by 5 bases, with 8 bases between. The CDR3 sequence: CASSVVSGTGELFF. DNA for the CDR3: TGTGCCAGCAGCGTAGTTTCAGGAACCGGGGAGCTGTTTTTT.

The V gene is TRBV6-1, the J gene TRBJ2-3, with D possibly being TRBD1 or TRBD2 (5 bases each). Trimming left V 0 bases short and J 4 bases short, with 11 bases between. This CDR3 has 15 amino acids. Germline-derived CDR1 and CDR2 are MNHNS and SASEGT. This CDR3 reads CASSEATRGADTQYF. The CDR3 coding sequence is TGTGCCAGCAGTGAAGCGACGAGGGGAGCAGATACGCAGTATTTT.

This clone has a handful of counts. This chain links TRBV6-8 with TRBJ1-2, with a tentative D call TRBD1 (5 bases). This CDR3 spans 15 amino acids. V shed 4 bases and J shed 4 bases, with 16 bases lying between them. The germline gives CDR1 MNHGY, CDR2 SAAAGT. The CDR3 loop reads CASSFGGVGSYGYTF. DNA of the CDR3: TGTGCCAGCAGTTTTGGAGGGGTGGGCTCCTATGGCTACACCTTC.

V is TRBV28 and J is TRBJ2-1, with 8 bases matching TRBD2. Trimming removed 5 bases from V and 5 bases from J; junction bases left unmatched: 11. Germline V gene data show CDR1 as MDHEN and CDR2 as SYDVKM. The CDR3 runs to 16 residues. CDR3 residues: CASSPIIGRADNEQFF. The CDR3, as DNA: TGTGCCAGCAGTCCAATCATCGGGAGGGCCGACAATGAGCAGTTCTTC.

V is TRBV18 and J is TRBJ2-1, with TRBD2 identical over 16 bases. Germline CDR1 and CDR2: KGHSH and LQKENI. The trim removed 2 bases at V and 7 bases at J, leaving 5 bases unmatched. The CDR3 is made up of 17 amino acids. The CDR3 is CASSPSPGLAGGNEQFF. CDR3 DNA sequence: TGTGCCAGCTCACCATCTCCGGGACTAGCGGGAGGGAATGAGCAGTTCTTC.